A selection of T cell receptor beta chains follows, all from one sample in a study of shared clonotypes between healthy human individuals. Only in-frame clones appear in the TCRdb table, and some are missing; sequencing was by immunoSEQ multiplex PCR. The profile shows about 2.1 million clones, under 95% of them singletons. Source material: naive CD8+ T cells from PBMCs. These receptors were taken from a man younger than 35 in good health. Some clones in this sample may be carry-over from other donors' samples. The CDR3 runs from the conserved cysteine through the conserved F or W. The D gene is left open where the match is weak. Expanded clones get a size class; other rows say once, few or many, or leave the size out.

TRBV7-3	-	14	-	TRBJ2-7	CASSLGGDYHEQYF	TGTGCCAGCAGCTTAGGAGGGGATTACCACGAGCAGTACTTC
TRBV9	-	17	TRBD2	TRBJ2-7	CASSVGLGFSGRGEQYF	TGTGCCAGCAGCGTAGGGCTGGGGTTTAGCGGGAGGGGTGAGCAGTACTTC
TRBV4-1	once	16	-	TRBJ2-1	CASSQGPAGHRNEQFF	TGCGCCAGCAGCCAAGGTCCAGCAGGGCACAGGAATGAGCAGTTCTTC
TRBV9	-	15	TRBD2	TRBJ2-3	CASSVGGGRADTQYF	TGTGCCAGCAGCGTAGGGGGAGGGCGGGCAGATACGCAGTATTTT
TRBV27	-	14	-	TRBJ2-7	CASSRDGPLYEQYF	TGTGCCAGCAGTCGGGATGGACCGCTCTACGAGCAGTACTTC
TRBV25-1	-	12	TRBD2	TRBJ2-7	CASLAGASEQYF	TGTGCCAGCCTAGCGGGAGCGTCCGAGCAGTACTTC
TRBV9	-	14	-	TRBJ2-7	CASSVDRLGYEQYF	TGTGCCAGCAGCGTAGACCGCTTGGGCTACGAGCAGTACTTC
TRBV7-2	-	15	-	TRBJ2-7	CASSLTATGSYEQYF	TGTGCCAGCAGCTTAACCGCCACCGGATCCTACGAGCAGTACTTC
TRBV7-9	-	14	-	TRBJ2-7	CASSRMEVAYEQYF	TGTGCCAGCAGCCGGATGGAAGTGGCCTACGAGCAGTACTTC
TRBV5-1	-	17	TRBD2	TRBJ2-2	CASSSTRREGLSGELFF	TGCGCCAGCAGCTCCACTAGGCGGGAGGGCCTCTCCGGGGAGCTGTTTTTT
TRBV5-1	once	14	TRBD2	TRBJ2-7	CASMIASGSYEQYF	TGCGCCAGCATGATAGCTAGCGGTTCCTACGAGCAGTACTTC
TRBV7-9	-	18	-	TRBJ2-6	CASSPGAYGSPGANVLTF	TGTGCCAGCAGCCCTGGAGCGTACGGATCCCCTGGGGCCAACGTCCTGACTTTC
TRBV5-4	-	15	TRBD1	TRBJ2-1	CASIGVGTGVNEQFF	TGTGCCAGCATCGGAGTCGGGACAGGGGTCAATGAGCAGTTCTTC
TRBV19	-	15	TRBD2	TRBJ2-2	CASTPVAGVAGELFF	TGTGCCAGTACCCCAGTAGCGGGAGTGGCCGGGGAGCTGTTTTTT
TRBV5-1	-	17	TRBD2	TRBJ2-7	CASSLARASGAPYEQYF	TGCGCCAGCAGCTTGGCCCGGGCGAGCGGGGCACCCTACGAGCAGTACTTC
TRBV27	-	14	-	TRBJ2-2	CASSLPSGAGELFF	TGTGCCAGCAGTTTACCTTCAGGAGCCGGGGAGCTGTTTTTT
TRBV7-9	-	13	-	TRBJ1-2	CASSLGIENGYTF	TGTGCCAGCAGCTTGGGGATAGAGAATGGCTACACCTTC
TRBV19	-	15	TRBD2	TRBJ2-3	CASSIGAGEVDTQYF	TGTGCCAGTAGTATAGGGGCGGGAGAGGTAGATACGCAGTATTTT
TRBV27	-	15	TRBD1	TRBJ1-4	CASSPSGGSGEKLFF	TGTGCCAGCAGTCCCTCAGGGGGGTCAGGTGAAAAACTGTTTTTT
TRBV4-2	-	15	TRBD2	TRBJ2-7	CASSQVSGENYEQYF	TGTGCCAGCAGCCAAGTAAGCGGGGAGAACTACGAGCAGTACTTC
TRBV11-2	-	14	TRBD1	TRBJ2-7	CASSETGGYYEQYF	TGTGCCAGCAGCGAGACAGGGGGCTACTACGAGCAGTACTTC
TRBV27	-	18	-	TRBJ2-1	CASSLSSSPTLTYNEQFF	TGTGCCAGCAGTTTATCGAGTTCCCCGACTTTGACCTACAATGAGCAGTTCTTC
TRBV5-4	-	15	TRBD1	TRBJ2-1	CASSNLRDRHNEQFF	TGTGCCAGCAGTAACCTCCGGGACAGACACAATGAGCAGTTCTTC
TRBV4-3	-	15	-	TRBJ1-2	CASSQSPGSIWGYTF	TGCGCCAGCAGCCAATCCCCGGGCTCGATATGGGGCTACACCTTC
TRBV4-3	-	15	-	TRBJ1-5	CARIRDLKGNQPQHF	TGCGCCAGAATACGCGACCTTAAGGGCAATCAGCCCCAGCATTTT
TRBV13	once	18	TRBD1	TRBJ2-1	CASSTMTGSDRKVDEQFF	TGTGCCAGCAGCACCATGACAGGGAGCGATCGAAAGGTGGATGAGCAGTTCTTC
TRBV19	-	14	-	TRBJ1-2	CASSIEQLNYGYTF	TGTGCCAGTAGTATTGAGCAGCTGAACTATGGCTACACCTTC
TRBV5-8	-	15	-	TRBJ2-7	CASSPAGTARGEQYF	TGTGCCAGCAGCCCTGCGGGGACGGCCAGGGGAGAGCAGTACTTC
TRBV6-5	-	15	-	TRBJ2-7	CASTPYREATYEQYF	TGTGCCAGCACCCCCTACAGGGAAGCCACCTACGAGCAGTACTTC
TRBV9	-	17	-	TRBJ2-2	CASGVPSRWANTGELFF	TGTGCCAGCGGCGTCCCGTCACGCTGGGCGAACACCGGGGAGCTGTTTTTT
TRBV19	-	13	-	TRBJ2-7	CASTPRGAYEQYF	TGTGCCAGTACACCCAGGGGCGCCTACGAGCAGTACTTC
TRBV21-1	-	16	-	TRBJ1-1	CASSKEVEGAHTEAFF	TGTGCCAGCAGCAAAGAGGTGGAGGGGGCGCACACTGAAGCTTTCTTT
TRBV6-6	-	14	TRBD1	TRBJ2-7	CASRSGTEVYEQYF	TGTGCCAGCAGATCCGGGACAGAAGTTTACGAGCAGTACTTC
TRBV7-9	-	12	-	TRBJ2-7	CASSFLSYEQYF	TGTGCCAGCAGCTTCCTGTCCTACGAGCAGTACTTC
TRBV7-8	-	17	TRBD2	TRBJ2-5	CASSLARLAGGGQTQYF	TGTGCCAGCAGCTTAGCGCGCCTAGCGGGAGGTGGTCAGACCCAGTACTTC
TRBV2	-	15	-	TRBJ2-7	CASSVGAGNTYEQYF	TGTGCCAGCAGTGTTGGAGCAGGTAATACCTACGAGCAGTACTTC
TRBV12-5	-	14	-	TRBJ1-1	CASGSLMDVTEAFF	TGTGCTAGTGGCTCCTTGATGGATGTTACTGAAGCTTTCTTT
TRBV28	few	14	-	TRBJ1-5	CGTLRGEANQPQHF	TGTGGCACACTTCGGGGCGAGGCCAATCAGCCCCAGCATTTT
TRBV5-5	-	17	-	TRBJ1-5	CASSLEWDIGANQPQHF	TGTGCCAGCAGCTTGGAGTGGGACATAGGAGCCAATCAGCCCCAGCATTTT
TRBV7-2	-	16	-	TRBJ2-1	CASSLALGLEADEQFF	TGTGCCAGCAGCTTAGCCCTAGGTCTGGAGGCGGATGAGCAGTTCTTC
TRBV11-2	-	13	TRBD2	TRBJ2-7	CASSPGLADEQYF	TGTGCCAGCAGCCCAGGACTAGCGGATGAGCAGTACTTC
TRBV9	-	13	-	TRBJ1-5	CASSVAGGQPQHF	TGTGCCAGCAGCGTAGCCGGAGGTCAGCCCCAGCATTTT
TRBV16	-	15	TRBD2	TRBJ2-5	CASSQVREGRETQYF	TGTGCCAGCAGCCAAGTGCGGGAGGGCCGGGAGACCCAGTACTTC
TRBV5-6	-	12	-	TRBJ2-3	CASSLPQDTQYF	TGTGCCAGCAGCTTGCCCCAAGATACGCAGTATTTT
TRBV9	-	14	-	TRBJ2-5	CASSISGGYGTQYF	TGTGCCAGCAGCATTTCAGGGGGGTACGGGACCCAGTACTTC
TRBV5-1	-	13	-	TRBJ2-1	CASSLGGMAEQFF	TGCGCCAGCAGCTTGGGGGGTATGGCTGAGCAGTTCTTC
TRBV27	-	15	-	TRBJ2-7	CASSAGTLGDYEQYF	TGTGCCAGCAGTGCCGGGACTCTGGGAGACTACGAGCAGTACTTC
TRBV25-1	-	17	-	TRBJ2-7	CASRGAPSSGKGYEQYF	TGTGCCAGCAGGGGGGCCCCGAGCAGCGGGAAGGGCTACGAGCAGTACTTC
TRBV14	-	16	TRBD1	TRBJ1-4	CASSQTHRGPNEKLFF	TGTGCCAGCAGCCAAACCCACAGGGGACCTAATGAAAAACTGTTTTTT
TRBV7-9	once	15	-	TRBJ1-2	CASSLGFSLNYGYTF	TGTGCCAGCAGCTTAGGTTTTAGCCTTAACTATGGCTACACCTTC
TRBV9	-	14	TRBD1	TRBJ1-2	CASSEGTGGSGYTF	TGTGCCAGCAGCGAGGGGACAGGGGGCTCTGGCTACACCTTC
TRBV11-1	-	13	-	TRBJ1-2	CASSLEPAYGYTF	TGTGCCAGCAGCTTAGAGCCAGCCTATGGCTACACCTTC
TRBV23-1	-	17	-	TRBJ2-2	CASSQGSCIGIAGELFF	TGCGCCAGCAGTCAAGGTTCATGCATAGGGATTGCCGGGGAGCTGTTTTTT
TRBV19	-	14	-	TRBJ2-5	CASSILGMGETQYF	TGTGCCAGTAGTATTCTCGGGATGGGGGAGACCCAGTACTTC
TRBV4-1	-	16	TRBD2	TRBJ2-1	CASSQVATSDFGEQFF	TGCGCCAGCAGCCAAGTTGCGACTAGCGATTTCGGTGAGCAGTTCTTC
TRBV7-9	many	13	-	TRBJ2-7	CAAIKSGSFEQYF	TGTGCCGCGATTAAGAGTGGGAGTTTCGAGCAGTACTTC
TRBV6-5	-	16	-	TRBJ1-2	CASSYSEGAIGYGYTF	TGTGCCAGCAGTTACTCGGAAGGGGCAATCGGCTATGGCTACACCTTC
TRBV7-9	-	13	-	TRBJ2-3	CASRRPSTDTQYF	TGTGCCAGCAGGCGTCCTAGCACAGATACGCAGTATTTT
TRBV15	-	15	TRBD2	TRBJ2-5	CATSRDSGSSETQYF	TGTGCCACCAGCAGAGATAGCGGGAGTTCGGAGACCCAGTACTTC
TRBV7-9	-	14	-	TRBJ1-2	CASSFPDSSYGYTF	TGTGCCAGCAGCTTCCCCGACAGCAGCTATGGCTACACCTTC